This T cell receptor (beta chain) was found in a study of identical twins. Whole-study findings and limits: Twins' excess sharing was less marked for out-of-frame beta sequences. In monozygotic twins, models underestimated the sharing of out-of-frame TCR alpha.

The germline gives CDR1 SGHDT, CDR2 YYEEEE. V lost 1 base, J lost 7 bases, and 4 bases stayed unmatched. CDR3 length equals 15 residues. TCRdb re-called the 5' RACE reads through MiXCR, storing one row per CDR3 protein. The sample lists 310,000 or so distinct CDR3 sequences; approximately 8.5% were seen once. A few counts support this clonotype. The antigen is undetermined. This same sample was also taken into another study, of yellow fever vaccine responses in identical twins.

The sequenced material came from memory (CD45RO+) T cells sorted from blood. The sequence derives from a young woman in good health. The chain recombines TRBV5-6 with TRBJ1-6; 8 bases align to TRBD1. CDR3 protein: CASSLLDRDNSPLHF. The CDR3 nucleotides read TGTGCCAGCAGCTTGTTGGACAGGGACAATTCACCCCTCCACTTT.